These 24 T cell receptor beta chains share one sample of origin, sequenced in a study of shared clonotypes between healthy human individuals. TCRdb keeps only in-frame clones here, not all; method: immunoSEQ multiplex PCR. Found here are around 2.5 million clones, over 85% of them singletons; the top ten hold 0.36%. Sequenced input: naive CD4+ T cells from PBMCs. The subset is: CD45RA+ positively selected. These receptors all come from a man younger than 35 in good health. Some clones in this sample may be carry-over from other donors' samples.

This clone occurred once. CDR3 in amino acids: CATRVRLAGVSGTDTQYF. The CDR3 DNA is TGTGCCACGCGGGTAAGACTAGCGGGAGTCAGTGGCACAGATACGCAGTATTTT. The chain is built from TRBV19 and TRBJ2-3; 12 nucleotides agree with TRBD2. Germline CDR1 and CDR2: LNHDA and SQIVND (reference sequence). The V gene end was trimmed by 10 bases and the J gene end by 1 base; junction bases not matched to a gene: 15. The CDR3 contains 18 residues.

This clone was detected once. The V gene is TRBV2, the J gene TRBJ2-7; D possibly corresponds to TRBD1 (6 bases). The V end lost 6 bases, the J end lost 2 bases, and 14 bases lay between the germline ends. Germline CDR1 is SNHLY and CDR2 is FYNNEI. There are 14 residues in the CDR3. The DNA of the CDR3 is TGTGCCAGCAGGGGGGCAGGGCCCCCCTACGAGCAGTACTTC. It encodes CASRGAGPPYEQYF.

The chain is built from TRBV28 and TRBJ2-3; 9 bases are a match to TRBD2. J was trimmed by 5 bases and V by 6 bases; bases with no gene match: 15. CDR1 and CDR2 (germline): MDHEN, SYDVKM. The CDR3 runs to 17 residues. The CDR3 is CASSPYSLAGWVDTQYF. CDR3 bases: TGTGCCAGCAGCCCGTATTCTCTAGCGGGATGGGTAGATACGCAGTATTTT. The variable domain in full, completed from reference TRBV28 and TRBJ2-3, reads DVKVTQSSRYLVKRTGEKVFLECVQDMDHENMFWYRQDPGLGLRLIYFSYDVKMKEKGDIPEGYSVSREKKERFSLILESASTNQTSMYLCASSPYSLAGWVDTQYFGPGTRLTVL.

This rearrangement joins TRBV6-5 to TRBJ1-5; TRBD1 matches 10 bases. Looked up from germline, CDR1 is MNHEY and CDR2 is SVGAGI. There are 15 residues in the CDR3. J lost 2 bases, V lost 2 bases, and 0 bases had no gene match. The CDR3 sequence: CASSYGTGGNQPQHF. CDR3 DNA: TGTGCCAGCAGTTACGGGACAGGGGGCAATCAGCCCCAGCATTTT.

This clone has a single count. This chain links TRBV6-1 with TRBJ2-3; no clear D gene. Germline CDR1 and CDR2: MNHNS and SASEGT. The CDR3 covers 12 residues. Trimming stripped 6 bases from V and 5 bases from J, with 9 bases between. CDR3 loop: CASSYMVDTQYF. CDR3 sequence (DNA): TGTGCCAGCAGCTACATGGTAGATACGCAGTATTTT.

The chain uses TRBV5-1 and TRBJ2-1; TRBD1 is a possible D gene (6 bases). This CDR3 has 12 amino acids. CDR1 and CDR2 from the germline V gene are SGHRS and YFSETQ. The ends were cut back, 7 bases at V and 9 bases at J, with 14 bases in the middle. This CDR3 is CASQDRQGEQFF. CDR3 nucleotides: TGCGCCAGCCAGGACAGACAAGGTGAGCAGTTCTTC. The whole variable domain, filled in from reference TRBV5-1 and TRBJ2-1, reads KAGVTQTPRYLIKTRGQQVTLSCSPISGHRSVSWYQQTPGQGLQFLFEYFSETQRNKGNFPGRFSGRQFSNSRSEMNVSTLELGDSALYLCASQDRQGEQFFGPGTRLTVL.

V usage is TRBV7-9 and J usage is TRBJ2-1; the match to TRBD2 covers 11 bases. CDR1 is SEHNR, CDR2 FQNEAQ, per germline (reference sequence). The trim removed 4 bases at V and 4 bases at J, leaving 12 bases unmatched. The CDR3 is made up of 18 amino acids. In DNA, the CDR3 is TGTGCCAGCAGCTCTAGGGGCCTAGCGGGAGGCCGTTACAATGAGCAGTTCTTC. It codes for CASSSRGLAGGRYNEQFF.

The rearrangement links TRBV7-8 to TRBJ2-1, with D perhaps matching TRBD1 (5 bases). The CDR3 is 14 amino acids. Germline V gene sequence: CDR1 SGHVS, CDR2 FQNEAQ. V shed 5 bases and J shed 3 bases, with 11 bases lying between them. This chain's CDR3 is CASSPDTSYNEQFF. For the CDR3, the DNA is TGTGCCAGCAGCCCGGACACCAGCTACAATGAGCAGTTCTTC.

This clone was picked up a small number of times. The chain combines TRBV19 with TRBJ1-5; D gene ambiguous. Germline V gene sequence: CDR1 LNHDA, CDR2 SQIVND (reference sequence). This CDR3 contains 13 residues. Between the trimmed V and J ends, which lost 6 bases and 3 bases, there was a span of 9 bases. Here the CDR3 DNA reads TGTGCCAGTAGAGTCAGGTACAATCAGCCCCAGCATTTT. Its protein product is CASRVRYNQPQHF.

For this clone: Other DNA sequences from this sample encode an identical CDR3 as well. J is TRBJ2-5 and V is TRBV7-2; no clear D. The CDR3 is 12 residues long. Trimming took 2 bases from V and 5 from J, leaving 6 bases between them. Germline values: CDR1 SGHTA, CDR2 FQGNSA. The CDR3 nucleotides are TGTGCCAGCAGCTTATTAAGGGAGACCCAGTACTTC. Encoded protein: CASSLLRETQYF. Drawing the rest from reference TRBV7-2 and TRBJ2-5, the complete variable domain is GAGVSQSPSNKVTEKGKDVELRCDPISGHTALYWYRQSLGQGLEFLIYFQGNSAPDKSGLPSDRFSAERTGGSVSTLTIQRTQQEDSAVYLCASSLLRETQYFGPGTRLLVL.

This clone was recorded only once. CDR3 in DNA: TGTGCCAGCGGAGGGCCCGGGACAGGGGATAATGAAAAACTGTTTTTT. Translated, it gives CASGGPGTGDNEKLFF. V is TRBV25-1 and J is TRBJ1-4, with 10 positions matching TRBD1. The V gene end was trimmed by 8 bases and the J gene end by 4 bases; junction bases not matched to a gene: 10. This CDR3 comprises 16 residues. Germline CDR1 reads MGHDK; CDR2 reads SYGVNS.

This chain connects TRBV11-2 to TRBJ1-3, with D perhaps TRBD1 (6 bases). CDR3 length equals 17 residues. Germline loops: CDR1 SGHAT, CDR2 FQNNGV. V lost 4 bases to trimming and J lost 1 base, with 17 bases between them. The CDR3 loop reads CASSSSLQGLSGNTIYF. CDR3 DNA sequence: TGTGCCAGCAGCTCCTCGTTACAGGGCTTATCTGGAAACACCATATATTTT.

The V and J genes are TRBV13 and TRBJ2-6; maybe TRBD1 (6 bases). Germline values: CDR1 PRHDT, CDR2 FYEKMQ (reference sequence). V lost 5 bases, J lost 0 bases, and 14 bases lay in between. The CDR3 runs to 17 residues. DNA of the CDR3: TGTGCCAGCAGCGCATACAGGGACGGCTCTGGGGCCAACGTCCTGACTTTC. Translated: CASSAYRDGSGANVLTF.

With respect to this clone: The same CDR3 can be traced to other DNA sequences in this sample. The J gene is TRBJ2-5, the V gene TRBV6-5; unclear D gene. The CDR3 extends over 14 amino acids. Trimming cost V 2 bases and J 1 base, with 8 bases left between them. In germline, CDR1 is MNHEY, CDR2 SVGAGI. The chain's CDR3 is CASSYSYLQETQYF. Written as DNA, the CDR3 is TGTGCCAGCAGTTACAGCTACCTCCAAGAGACCCAGTACTTC.

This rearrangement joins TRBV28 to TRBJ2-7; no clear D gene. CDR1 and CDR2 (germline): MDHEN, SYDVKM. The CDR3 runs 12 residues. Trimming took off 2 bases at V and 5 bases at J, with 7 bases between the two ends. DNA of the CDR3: TGTGCCAGCAGTTTAGTATCCAACGAGCAGTACTTC. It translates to CASSLVSNEQYF.

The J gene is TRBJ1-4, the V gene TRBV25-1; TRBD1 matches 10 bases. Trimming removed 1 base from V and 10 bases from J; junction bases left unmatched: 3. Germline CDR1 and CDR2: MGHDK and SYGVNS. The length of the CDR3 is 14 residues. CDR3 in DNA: TGTGCCAGCAGTGAATCGGGACAGGGGAGAAAACTGTTTTTT. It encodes CASSESGQGRKLFF.

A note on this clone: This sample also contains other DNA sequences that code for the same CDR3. This CDR3 reads CASSLGQSNEKLFF. The CDR3 DNA follows: TGTGCCAGCAGCCTTGGACAGTCGAATGAAAAACTGTTTTTT. The chain is built from TRBV7-9 and TRBJ1-4; D might be TRBD1 (6 bases). V gave up 5 bases and J gave up 5 bases, with 12 bases separating them. The CDR3 length is 14 residues. CDR1 and CDR2 from the germline V gene are SEHNR and FQNEAQ (reference sequence).

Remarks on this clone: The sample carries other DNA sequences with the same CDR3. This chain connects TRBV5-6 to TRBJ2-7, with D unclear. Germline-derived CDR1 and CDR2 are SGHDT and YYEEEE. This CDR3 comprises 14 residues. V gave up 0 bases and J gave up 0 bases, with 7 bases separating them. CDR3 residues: CASSLGRSSYEQYF. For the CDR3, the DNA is TGTGCCAGCAGCTTGGGTCGGTCCTCCTACGAGCAGTACTTC.

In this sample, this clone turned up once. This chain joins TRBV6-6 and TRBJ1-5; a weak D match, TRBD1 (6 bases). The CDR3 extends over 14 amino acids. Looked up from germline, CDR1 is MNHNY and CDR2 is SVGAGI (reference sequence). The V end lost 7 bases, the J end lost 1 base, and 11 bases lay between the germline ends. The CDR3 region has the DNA TGTGCCAGCACCCCTACAGGGAGCAATCAGCCCCAGCATTTT. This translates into CASTPTGSNQPQHF.

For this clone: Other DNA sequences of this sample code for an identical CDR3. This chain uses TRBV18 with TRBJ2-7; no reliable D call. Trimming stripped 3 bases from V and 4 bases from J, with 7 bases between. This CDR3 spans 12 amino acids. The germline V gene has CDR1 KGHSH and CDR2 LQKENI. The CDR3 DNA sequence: TGTGCCAGCTCACCTCTCGGGTACGAGCAGTACTTC. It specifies CASSPLGYEQYF.

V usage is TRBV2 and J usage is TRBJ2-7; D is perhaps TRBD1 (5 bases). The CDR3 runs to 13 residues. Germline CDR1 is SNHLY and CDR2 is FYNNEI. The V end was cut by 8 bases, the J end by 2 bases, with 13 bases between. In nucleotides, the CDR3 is TGTGCCAGCCTGACAGAGATCCCCTACGAGCAGTACTTC. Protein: CASLTEIPYEQYF.

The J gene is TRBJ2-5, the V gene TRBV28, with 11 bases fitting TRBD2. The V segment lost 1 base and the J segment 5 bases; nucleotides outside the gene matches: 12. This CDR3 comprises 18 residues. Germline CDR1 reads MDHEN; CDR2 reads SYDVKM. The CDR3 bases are TGTGCCAGCAGTTTATTGATTAGCGGGAGGGCCAGCGCCGAGACCCAGTACTTC. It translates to CASSLLISGRASAETQYF.

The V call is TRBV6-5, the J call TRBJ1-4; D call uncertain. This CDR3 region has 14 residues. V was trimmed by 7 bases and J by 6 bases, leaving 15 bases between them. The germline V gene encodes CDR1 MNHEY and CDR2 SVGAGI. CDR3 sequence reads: CASKSGYHHEKLFF. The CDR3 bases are TGTGCCAGCAAGTCTGGGTATCACCATGAAAAACTGTTTTTT.

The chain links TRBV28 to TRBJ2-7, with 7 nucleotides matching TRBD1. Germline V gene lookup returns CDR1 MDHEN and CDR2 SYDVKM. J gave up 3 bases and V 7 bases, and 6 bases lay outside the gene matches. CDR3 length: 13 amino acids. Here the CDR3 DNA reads TGTGCCAGCATCCCGGGACAGAGCTACGAGCAGTACTTC. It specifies CASIPGQSYEQYF.